A single sample gave rise to the 32 T cell receptor beta chains below, sequenced in a study of cytomegalovirus exposure and HLA in healthy donors. The PCR contained 60 Vbeta and 13 Jbeta primers. Clones were sequenced by immunoSEQ multiplex PCR, and TCRdb holds only the in-frame ones, with some missing. The data show around 150,000 clones, over 60% seen once. The sequencing input was PBMCs. These receptors all come from a male donor in good health and CMV-seronegative.

The chain carries TRBV19 and TRBJ1-5; D not resolved. Trimming cost V 7 bases and J 0 bases, with 10 bases left between them. The CDR3 spans 14 residues. Germline V gene data show CDR1 as LNHDA and CDR2 as SQIVND (reference sequence). The CDR3, as DNA: TGTGCCAGTACGACTATCCTTAGCAATCAGCCCCAGCATTTT. Protein: CASTTILSNQPQHF.

This chain connects TRBV2 to TRBJ2-7, with D hard to call. Trimming pared 0 bases from V and 6 bases from J, leaving 9 bases between. From germline, CDR1 is SNHLY and CDR2 FYNNEI. The CDR3 consists of 13 residues. CDR3 region: CASSEASVGEQYF. The CDR3 nucleotides are TGTGCCAGCAGTGAAGCGTCTGTCGGCGAGCAGTACTTC.

The J gene is TRBJ1-1, the V gene TRBV6-6; the match to TRBD1 covers 7 bases. The CDR3 loop spans 16 amino acids. With V trimmed by 2 bases and J by 2 bases, 8 bases remained unmatched. Germline loops: CDR1 MNHNY, CDR2 SVGAGI (reference sequence). This chain's CDR3 is CASSYTKTGINTEAFF. The CDR3 nucleotides are TGTGCCAGCAGTTACACCAAGACAGGGATAAACACTGAAGCTTTCTTT.

CDR3 region: CASSRTANYGYTF. The CDR3 DNA is TGTGCCAGCAGTCGGACAGCTAACTATGGCTACACCTTC. The chain joins TRBV28 to TRBJ1-2; maybe TRBD1 (6 bases). Trimming stripped 5 bases from V and 0 bases from J, with 7 bases between. The CDR3 contains 13 residues. Germline V gene sequence: CDR1 MDHEN, CDR2 SYDVKM.

This chain uses TRBV9 with TRBJ2-3; the D is unclear. This CDR3 is built from 16 residues. The V gene lost 0 bases and the J gene lost 0 bases, with 11 bases spanning the gap. Germline CDR1 SGDLS, CDR2 YYNGEE. The CDR3 loop reads CASSVVAARSTDTQYF. For the CDR3, the DNA is TGTGCCAGCAGCGTAGTGGCGGCTCGAAGCACAGATACGCAGTATTTT. The entire variable domain, with the rest obtained from reference TRBV9 and TRBJ2-3, is as follows: DSGVTQTPKHLITATGQRVTLRCSPRSGDLSVYWYQQSLDQGLQFLIQYYNGEERAKGNILERFSAQQFPDLHSELNLSSLELGDSALYFCASSVVAARSTDTQYFGPGTRLTVL.

This clone has just a few counts. V usage is TRBV30 and J usage is TRBJ1-1; 9 nucleotides line up with TRBD1. This CDR3 region has 15 residues. V shed 1 base and J 5 bases; nucleotides not matched to a gene: 8. The V gene's germline CDR1 is GTSNPN and CDR2 SVGIG (reference sequence). The DNA of the CDR3 is TGTGCCTGGAGTGGATGGACAGGGGAGGCTACTGAAGCTTTCTTT. Protein product: CAWSGWTGEATEAFF. Full variable domain (rest looked up from reference TRBV30 and TRBJ1-1): SQTIHQWPATLVQPVGSPLSLECTVEGTSNPNLYWYRQAAGRGLQLLFYSVGIGQISSEVPQNLSASRPQDRQFILSSKKLLLSDSGFYLCAWSGWTGEATEAFFGQGTRLTVV.

The chain joins TRBV7-6 to TRBJ2-1, with 15 positions matching TRBD2. J gave up 8 bases and V 10 bases, and 9 bases lay outside the gene matches. In germline, CDR1 is SGHVS, CDR2 FNYEAQ. The CDR3 consists of 15 residues. The CDR3 is CATRGTSGGPDEQFF. CDR3 coding DNA: TGTGCCACCCGAGGGACTAGCGGGGGGCCGGATGAGCAGTTCTTC.

The rearrangement joins TRBV28 to TRBJ2-7; D call uncertain. V lost 2 bases to trimming and J lost 5 bases, with 7 bases between them. The CDR3 sequence is 12 residues long. Per germline, CDR1 MDHEN and CDR2 SYDVKM. The CDR3: CASSLSIDEQYF. The DNA of the CDR3 is TGTGCCAGCAGTTTAAGCATTGACGAGCAGTACTTC.

This chain uses TRBV7-9 with TRBJ2-5; 8 bases fit TRBD2. The trim removed 7 bases at V and 4 bases at J, leaving 11 bases unmatched. CDR3 length equals 15 residues. In germline, CDR1 is SEHNR, CDR2 FQNEAQ (reference sequence). In DNA, the CDR3 is TGTGCCAGCACCGAAGCGGGGGCCTCCGGAGAGACCCAGTACTTC. It is translated as CASTEAGASGETQYF. Complete variable domain (other parts from reference TRBV7-9 and TRBJ2-5): DTGVSQNPRHKITKRGQNVTFRCDPISEHNRLYWYRQTLGQGPEFLTYFQNEAQLEKSRLLSDRFSAERPKGSFSTLEIQRTEQGDSAMYLCASTEAGASGETQYFGPGTRLLVL.

This clone turned up a few times. The V and J genes are TRBV19 and TRBJ2-3; D is possibly TRBD2 (5 bases). Trimming cost V 1 base and J 1 base, with 9 bases left between them. Germline V gives CDR1 LNHDA, CDR2 SQIVND (reference sequence). The CDR3 spans 15 residues. The CDR3 coding sequence is TGTGCCAGTAGTATAGGCGGGTTTGGCACAGATACGCAGTATTTT. Its translation is CASSIGGFGTDTQYF.

The chain joins TRBV5-1 to TRBJ1-2, with D hard to call. Trimming removed 3 bases from V and 0 bases from J, with 15 bases in between. CDR3 size: 16 residues. CDR1 is SGHRS, CDR2 YFSETQ, per germline. CDR3 amino acids: CASSSSTTGTNYGYTF. CDR3 coding DNA: TGCGCCAGCAGCTCCTCAACAACGGGAACTAACTATGGCTACACCTTC.

This clone was seen a handful of times. The chain carries TRBV7-9 and TRBJ2-5, with 9 bases lining up with TRBD2. Per the germline V gene, CDR1 is SEHNR and CDR2 is FQNEAQ (reference sequence). The V segment lost 5 bases and the J segment 3 bases; nucleotides outside the gene matches: 10. The CDR3 spans 16 residues. The CDR3 DNA follows: TGTGCCAGCAGCCCCCAGCGGGGGGAAGAAGAAGAGACCCAGTACTTC. It specifies CASSPQRGEEEETQYF.

The J gene is TRBJ1-5, the V gene TRBV5-1, with 12 nucleotides matching TRBD1. V trimming: 5 bases; J trimming: 2 bases; junction bases outside the gene matches: 5. The CDR3 has 16 amino acids. CDR1 is SGHRS, CDR2 YFSETQ, per germline. CDR3 in DNA: TGCGCCAGCAGTCCTGGGACAGGGGGCGGCAATCAGCCCCAGCATTTT. This sequence encodes CASSPGTGGGNQPQHF.

This chain connects TRBV7-2 to TRBJ2-3; the D gene is possibly TRBD1 (6 bases). The germline V gene encodes CDR1 SGHTA and CDR2 FQGNSA. This CDR3 has 13 residues. Trimming took 5 bases from V and 2 from J, leaving 8 bases between them. CDR3 sequence: CASSPGATDTQYF. The CDR3 nucleotides are TGTGCCAGCAGCCCAGGGGCCACAGATACGCAGTATTTT.

The table lists this clone with a count of one. V usage is TRBV6-5 and J usage is TRBJ1-1; D unclear. Germline lookup yields CDR1 MNHEY and CDR2 SVGAGI. V lost 0 bases to trimming and J lost 7 bases, with 3 bases between them. The CDR3 runs 11 residues. CDR3 region: CASSYSSEAFF. CDR3 DNA: TGTGCCAGCAGTTACTCTAGTGAAGCTTTCTTT.

The gene calls are TRBV30 and TRBJ2-2; D gene uncertain. Germline lookup yields CDR1 GTSNPN and CDR2 SVGIG (reference sequence). The CDR3 is 13 residues long. V lost 8 bases and J 2 bases, leaving 12 bases between the germline ends. The CDR3 protein is CARTDTNTGELFF. The CDR3 coding sequence is TGTGCCCGTACAGATACTAACACCGGGGAGCTGTTTTTT.

This chain connects TRBV28 to TRBJ2-7, with D uncertain. V lost 5 bases to trimming and J lost 4 bases, with 9 bases between them. Per germline, CDR1 MDHEN and CDR2 SYDVKM. CDR3 length: 12 amino acids. The DNA for the CDR3 is TGTGCCAGCAGTGAGAGGTTATACGAGCAGTACTTC. Translation gives CASSERLYEQYF.

The chain uses TRBV18 and TRBJ2-3; D is unresolved. This CDR3 contains 14 residues. The V end was cut by 6 bases, the J end by 2 bases, with 12 bases between. In germline, CDR1 is KGHSH, CDR2 LQKENI. CDR3 in DNA: TGTGCCAGCTCCAGGTTAACAAACACAGATACGCAGTATTTT. This sequence encodes CASSRLTNTDTQYF.

The CDR3 reads CASRPSGLAGGYEQYF. DNA of the CDR3: TGTGCCAGCAGGCCCTCGGGGCTAGCGGGGGGATACGAGCAGTACTTC. V is TRBV28 and J is TRBJ2-7, with 11 positions matching TRBD2. This CDR3 region has 16 residues. V dropped 6 bases and J dropped 4; count of bases not matched to a gene: 11. From germline, CDR1 is MDHEN and CDR2 SYDVKM.

This clone has a handful of counts. Different DNA sequences within this sample yield the same CDR3. This chain links TRBV6-5 with TRBJ2-1; TRBD2 matches 9 bases. This CDR3 comprises 15 residues. With V trimmed by 3 bases and J by 0 bases, 0 bases remained unmatched. Germline V gene sequence: CDR1 MNHEY, CDR2 SVGAGI. This chain's CDR3 is CASSYSGSSYNEQFF. The CDR3 region has the DNA TGTGCCAGCAGTTATAGCGGGAGCTCCTACAATGAGCAGTTCTTC.

This clone appeared a few times. The chain carries TRBV11-2 and TRBJ2-5, with 8 bases matching TRBD1. Trimming at V came to 4 bases and at J to 6 bases, leaving 10 bases not matched to a gene. The germline CDR1 and CDR2 sequences are SGHAT and FQNNGV. The CDR3 has 15 residues. The DNA for the CDR3 is TGTGCCAGCAGCTCCCGGGCAGGGGGCCTCCAGACCCAGTACTTC. This codes for CASSSRAGGLQTQYF.

This chain uses TRBV18 with TRBJ1-2; TRBD1 might be the D (5 bases). The germline V gene has CDR1 KGHSH and CDR2 LQKENI. The CDR3 spans 13 residues. With 3 bases removed from V and 8 bases from J, the gap between germline ends came to 13 bases. This CDR3 is CASSPRDSGGYTF. The CDR3 coding sequence is TGTGCCAGCTCACCTCGGGACTCCGGGGGCTACACCTTC.

The V call is TRBV11-2, the J call TRBJ1-1; D ambiguous. Trimming cost V 3 bases and J 0 bases, with 5 bases left between them. The CDR3 consists of 13 residues. Germline-derived CDR1 and CDR2 are SGHAT and FQNNGV. This chain's CDR3 is CASSFTVNTEAFF. Here the CDR3 DNA reads TGTGCCAGCAGCTTTACAGTGAACACTGAAGCTTTCTTT.

The CDR3 DNA reads TGTGCCAGCAGCCGGGAGGGCAGCCCGAGAGGGCAGTTCTTC. It codes for CASSREGSPRGQFF. This rearrangement joins TRBV11-1 to TRBJ2-1, with 8 bases aligning to TRBD2. CDR1 is SGHAT and CDR2 is FQDESV in the germline V gene (reference sequence). The CDR3 loop spans 14 amino acids. Losses at the gene ends were 5 bases for V and 12 bases for J; bases not matched to a gene: 12. The variable domain in full, with the rest retrieved from reference TRBV11-1 and TRBJ2-1, is EAEVAQSPRYKITEKSQAVAFWCDPISGHATLYWYRQILGQGPELLVQFQDESVVDDSQLPKDRFSAERLKGVDSTLKIQPAELGDSAMYLCASSREGSPRGQFFGPGTRLTVL.

The gene calls are TRBV27 and TRBJ1-2, with TRBD1 matching over 7 bases. The germline gives CDR1 MNHEY, CDR2 SMNVEV (reference sequence). The length of the CDR3 is 16 residues. V lost 2 bases to trimming and J lost 3 bases; unmatched junction nucleotides: 9. In DNA form, the CDR3 reads TGTGCCAGCAGTTTAAACCCGACAGGGAGGCACTATGGCTACACCTTC. Translating it yields CASSLNPTGRHYGYTF.

The V gene is TRBV7-2, the J gene TRBJ2-3; perhaps TRBD2 as D (6 bases). Trimming took 0 bases from V and 3 from J, leaving 7 bases between them. CDR1 is SGHTA and CDR2 is FQGNSA in the germline V gene. The CDR3 loop spans 14 amino acids. The chain's CDR3 is CASSLAGGTDTQYF. The CDR3, as DNA: TGTGCCAGCAGCTTAGCGGGAGGAACAGATACGCAGTATTTT.

This clone turned up a few times. V and J are TRBV29-1 and TRBJ2-7; possible D gene TRBD2, 6 bases. Germline V gives CDR1 SQVTM, CDR2 ANQGSEA. The CDR3 has 14 amino acids. The V end was cut by 6 bases, the J end by 2 bases, with 17 bases between. CDR3: CSVARDFQPYEQYF. The CDR3 DNA reads TGCAGCGTCGCCCGGGACTTCCAACCCTACGAGCAGTACTTC.

This sequence joins TRBV27 and TRBJ1-5, with D possibly TRBD1 on 6 matching bases. The V gene's germline CDR1 is MNHEY and CDR2 SMNVEV (reference sequence). Trimming cost V 5 bases and J 7 bases, with 30 bases left between them. This CDR3 contains 19 residues. The CDR3 region is CASSISARTPAGVRQPQHF. The CDR3 region has the DNA TGTGCCAGCAGTATCTCAGCCCGGACCCCTGCAGGGGTGAGACAGCCCCAGCATTTT.

This chain joins TRBV29-1 and TRBJ2-1, with 7 bases that match TRBD2. The CDR3 runs to 16 residues. Trimming took 4 bases from V and 0 from J; bases not matched to a gene: 9. Germline V gene sequence: CDR1 SQVTM, CDR2 ANQGSEA. This CDR3 reads CSVVGGEEGSYNEQFF. The CDR3 DNA sequence: TGCAGCGTTGTTGGGGGGGAGGAGGGCTCCTACAATGAGCAGTTCTTC.

The rearrangement uses TRBV28 and TRBJ1-1; no reliable D call. Germline V gives CDR1 MDHEN, CDR2 SYDVKM. The CDR3 has 12 residues. V was cut by 7 bases and J by 4 bases, with 10 bases left in between. CDR3 amino acids: CASMQEGTEAFF. The CDR3 coding sequence is TGTGCCAGCATGCAGGAGGGCACTGAAGCTTTCTTT.

The chain joins TRBV4-1 to TRBJ2-7; 8 positions match TRBD2. In germline, CDR1 is MGHRA, CDR2 YSYEKL. CDR3 size: 16 residues. The V and J ends lost 0 bases and 4 bases, in that order; junction bases with no gene match: 8. The CDR3 sequence is CASSQDPTGGQYEQYF. CDR3 in DNA: TGCGCCAGCAGCCAAGATCCTACGGGAGGGCAGTACGAGCAGTACTTC.

The V and J genes are TRBV28 and TRBJ1-4; no firm D call. V lost 7 bases and J 4 bases, leaving 4 bases between the germline ends. Germline CDR1 reads MDHEN; CDR2 reads SYDVKM. CDR3 length: 11 residues. The CDR3 is CASISNEKLFF. CDR3 DNA sequence: TGTGCCAGCATTAGTAATGAAAAACTGTTTTTT.